A few counts support the clone carrying this T cell receptor beta chain. The entry originates in a study of T-cell reconstitution after alpha-beta-depleted transplantation in children. TCRbeta library construction was performed incorporating unique molecular identifiers. MiXCR, run by TCRdb on the PCR reads, gives a single entry per CDR3 protein. The sample shows about 340,000 distinct CDR3 sequences, around a tenth of them seen only once. Trimming removed 5 bases at V and 6 bases at J, with 13 bases between. This CDR3 region has 14 residues. The sequences come from PBMCs from the stem cell graft donor, collected from the stem cell graft. The J gene is TRBJ2-2, the V gene TRBV12-3 or TRBV12-4, with D possibly being TRBD2 (5 bases). The TCR originated in a human donor who donated a stem cell graft to a child with acute lymphoblastic leukemia. CDR3 region: CASSRAGGPGELFF. In nucleotides, the CDR3 is TGTGCCAGCAGTAGGGCCGGAGGACCCGGGGAGCTGTTTTTT.